One sample yielded the 8 T cell receptor beta chains listed below, sequenced in a study of blood T cell repertoires in COVID-19. Sequencing used immunoSEQ multiplex PCR; TCRdb keeps in-frame clones, though not all of them. Found here are approximately 150,000 clones, around 80% of them singletons; the top ten hold about 5.6%. The sample was PBMCs or T cells enriched from blood (not recorded which). Source of these receptors: a man aged 35 to 55 who had recovered from COVID-19.

The chain links TRBV2 to TRBJ2-1, with TRBD2 matching over 12 bases. This CDR3 spans 15 amino acids. V was pared by 7 bases and J by 10 bases, with 11 bases of the junction left unmatched. The germline gives CDR1 SNHLY, CDR2 FYNNEI. CDR3 amino acids: CASIPTPLAGGEQFF. CDR3 coding DNA: TGTGCCAGCATCCCTACCCCACTAGCGGGGGGAGAGCAGTTCTTC.

The genes are TRBV5-1 and TRBJ2-3, with a tentative D call TRBD2 (6 bases). The CDR3 is 15 residues long. Trimming left V 6 bases short and J 0 bases short, with 14 bases between. Germline CDR1 is SGHRS and CDR2 is YFSETQ. Here the CDR3 reads CASTPNAGSTDTQYF. The CDR3 nucleotides are TGCGCCAGCACGCCAAACGCGGGGAGCACAGATACGCAGTATTTT.

This clone was observed once. J is TRBJ2-1 and V is TRBV5-8; TRBD1 matches 8 bases. This CDR3 spans 15 amino acids. J lost 8 bases, V lost 3 bases, and 10 bases had no gene match. Germline V CDR1 and CDR2: SGHTS, YDEGEE. The CDR3 here is CASSWGTGVRDEQFF. In nucleotides, the CDR3 is TGTGCCAGCAGCTGGGGGACAGGCGTTAGGGATGAGCAGTTCTTC.

This clone was picked up one time. As DNA, the CDR3 is TGTGCCAGTTTTGAGAGGGGAGGCTCAGGAACGCAGTATTTT. Its translation: CASFERGGSGTQYF. This sequence joins TRBV7-9 and TRBJ2-3; D possibly corresponds to TRBD2 (6 bases). Germline CDR1 reads SEHNR; CDR2 reads FQNEAQ (reference sequence). The CDR3 totals 14 residues. Deletions cut 9 bases from V and 9 bases from J, with 22 bases between.

The table lists this clone with a few counts. J is TRBJ2-7 and V is TRBV6-6, with 8 bases fitting TRBD1. The trim removed 0 bases at V and 0 bases at J, leaving 4 bases unmatched. This CDR3 comprises 16 residues. Germline V CDR1 and CDR2: MNHNY, SVGAGI (reference sequence). CDR3 bases: TGTGCCAGCAGTTACTCAACAACAGGGGGCTCCTACGAGCAGTACTTC. This encodes CASSYSTTGGSYEQYF.

The genes are TRBV15 and TRBJ1-1; D is unresolved. Germline lookup yields CDR1 LNHNV and CDR2 YYDKDF (reference sequence). This CDR3 has 18 residues. V dropped 3 bases and J dropped 3 bases, with 23 bases sitting between them. The CDR3 protein is CATSREPHSLKGDTEAFF. The DNA of the CDR3 is TGTGCCACCAGCAGGGAACCCCACTCGTTGAAGGGAGACACTGAAGCTTTCTTT.

The V and J genes are TRBV2 and TRBJ2-7; TRBD2 matches at 8 bases. CDR1 and CDR2 from the germline V gene are SNHLY and FYNNEI. There are 17 residues in the CDR3. After removal of 0 bases from V and 0 bases from J, the junction contained 7 bases not matched to a gene. CDR3 in DNA: TGTGCCAGCAGTGAAGCGCTTCCGGGACTAGTCTCCTACGAGCAGTACTTC. Translated: CASSEALPGLVSYEQYF.

V and J are TRBV7-3 and TRBJ2-2; D may be TRBD2 (6 bases). Germline lookup yields CDR1 SGHTA and CDR2 FQGTGA. This CDR3 is 15 amino acids long. The germline V and J ends were trimmed by 5 bases and 5 bases, with 15 bases remaining between them. The CDR3: CASSRNMGGTGELFF. CDR3 sequence (DNA): TGTGCCAGCAGCAGGAATATGGGGGGAACCGGGGAGCTGTTTTTT. Looking up the rest from reference TRBV7-3 and TRBJ2-2 gives the full variable domain: GAGVSQTPSNKVTEKGKYVELRCDPISGHTALYWYRQSLGQGPEFLIYFQGTGAADDSGLPNDRFFAVRPEGSVSTLKIQRTERGDSAVYLCASSRNMGGTGELFFGEGSRLTVL.